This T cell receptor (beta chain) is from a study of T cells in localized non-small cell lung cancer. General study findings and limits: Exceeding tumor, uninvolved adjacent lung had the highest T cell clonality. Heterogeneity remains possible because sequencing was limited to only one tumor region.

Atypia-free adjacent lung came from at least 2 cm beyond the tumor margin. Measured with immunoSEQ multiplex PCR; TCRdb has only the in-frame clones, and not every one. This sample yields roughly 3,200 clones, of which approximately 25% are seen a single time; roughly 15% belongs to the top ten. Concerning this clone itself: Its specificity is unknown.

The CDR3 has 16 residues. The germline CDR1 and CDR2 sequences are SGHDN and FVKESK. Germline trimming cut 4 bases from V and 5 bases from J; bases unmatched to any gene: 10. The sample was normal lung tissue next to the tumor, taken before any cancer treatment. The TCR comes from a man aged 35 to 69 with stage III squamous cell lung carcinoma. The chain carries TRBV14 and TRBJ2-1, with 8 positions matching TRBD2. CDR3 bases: TGTGCCAGCAGCCGGTTGGGGGTTAGCGGGAACAATGAGCAGTTCTTC. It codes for CASSRLGVSGNNEQFF.